This TCR beta chain derives from a study of cytomegalovirus exposure and HLA in healthy donors. Study as a whole: Among about 179 million T cells, an earlier analysis found about 110 million unique TCR beta sequences. Study results and limitations: Owing to their indistinguishability, certain V segments, notably TRBV6-2 and TRBV6-3, were excluded. Prediction of most subjects' HLA-A and HLA-B alleles by TCR beta sequences was reportedly accurate.

The J segment lost 0 bases and the V segment lost 0 bases, leaving 4 bases of the junction unmatched. Germline lookup yields CDR1 ENHRY and CDR2 SYGVKD. The CDR3 totals 16 residues. This PCR relied on a set of 60 Vbeta primers and 13 Jbeta primers. The assay was immunoSEQ multiplex PCR, and TCRdb's table has in-frame clones only and misses some. This sample has some 150,000 clones, with about 80% found just once. A note on this clone: Its antigen remains unidentified.

The material sequenced was PBMCs. The TCR originated in a man aged 25-45 years in good health and CMV-seropositive. The chain has TRBV10-3 and TRBJ2-7, with 8 bases fitting TRBD1. CDR3 region: CAISESRDRSSYEQYF. The CDR3 nucleotides read TGTGCCATCAGTGAGTCGCGGGACAGGAGCTCCTACGAGCAGTACTTC.